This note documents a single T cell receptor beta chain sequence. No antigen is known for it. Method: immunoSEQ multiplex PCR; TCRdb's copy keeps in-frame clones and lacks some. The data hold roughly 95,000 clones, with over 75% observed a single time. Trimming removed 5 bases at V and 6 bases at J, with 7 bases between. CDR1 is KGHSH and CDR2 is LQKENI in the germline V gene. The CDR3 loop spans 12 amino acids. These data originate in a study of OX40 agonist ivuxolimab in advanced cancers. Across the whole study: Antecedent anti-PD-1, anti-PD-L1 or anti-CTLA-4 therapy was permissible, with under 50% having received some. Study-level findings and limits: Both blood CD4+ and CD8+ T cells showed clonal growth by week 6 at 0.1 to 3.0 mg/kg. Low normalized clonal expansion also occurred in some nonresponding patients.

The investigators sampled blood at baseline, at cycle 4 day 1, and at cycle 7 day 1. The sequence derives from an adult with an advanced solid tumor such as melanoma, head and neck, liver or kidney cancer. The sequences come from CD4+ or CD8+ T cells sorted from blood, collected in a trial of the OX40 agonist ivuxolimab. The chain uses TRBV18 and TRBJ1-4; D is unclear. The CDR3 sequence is CASSTEDEKLFF. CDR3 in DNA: TGTGCCAGCTCAACCGAAGATGAAAAACTGTTTTTT.